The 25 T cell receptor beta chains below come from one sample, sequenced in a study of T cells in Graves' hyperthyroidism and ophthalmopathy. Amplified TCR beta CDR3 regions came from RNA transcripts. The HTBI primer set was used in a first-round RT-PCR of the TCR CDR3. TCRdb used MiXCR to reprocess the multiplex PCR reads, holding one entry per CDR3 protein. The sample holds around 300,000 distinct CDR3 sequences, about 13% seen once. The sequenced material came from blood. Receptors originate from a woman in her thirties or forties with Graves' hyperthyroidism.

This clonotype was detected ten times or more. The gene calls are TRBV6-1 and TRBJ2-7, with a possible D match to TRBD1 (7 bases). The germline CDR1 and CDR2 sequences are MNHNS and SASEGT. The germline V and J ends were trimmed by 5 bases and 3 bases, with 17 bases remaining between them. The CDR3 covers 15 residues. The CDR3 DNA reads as TGTGCCAGCAGTCTGCCGAGCAGGGGGGACTACGAGCAGTACTTC. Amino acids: CASSLPSRGDYEQYF.

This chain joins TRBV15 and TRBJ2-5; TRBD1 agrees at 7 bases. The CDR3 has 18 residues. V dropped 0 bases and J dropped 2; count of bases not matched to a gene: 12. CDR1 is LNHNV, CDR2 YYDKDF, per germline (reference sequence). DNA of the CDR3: TGTGCCACCAGCAGAGAGATATTCGGGACAGCCTTTCAAGAGACCCAGTACTTC. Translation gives CATSREIFGTAFQETQYF.

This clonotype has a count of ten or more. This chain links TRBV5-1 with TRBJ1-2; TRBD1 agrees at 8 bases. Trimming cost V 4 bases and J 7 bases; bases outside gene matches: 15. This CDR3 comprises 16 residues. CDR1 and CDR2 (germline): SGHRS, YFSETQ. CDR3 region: CASSHGQGALAGGYTF. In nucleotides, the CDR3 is TGCGCCAGCAGCCATGGACAGGGCGCACTCGCAGGTGGCTACACCTTC. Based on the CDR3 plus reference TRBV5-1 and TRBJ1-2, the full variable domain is KAGVTQTPRYLIKTRGQQVTLSCSPISGHRSVSWYQQTPGQGLQFLFEYFSETQRNKGNFPGRFSGRQFSNSRSEMNVSTLELGDSALYLCASSHGQGALAGGYTFGSGTRLTVV.

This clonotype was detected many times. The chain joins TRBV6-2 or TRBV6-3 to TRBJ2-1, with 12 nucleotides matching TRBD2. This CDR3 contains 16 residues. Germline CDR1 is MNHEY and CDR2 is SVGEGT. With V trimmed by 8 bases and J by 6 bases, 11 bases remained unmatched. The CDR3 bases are TGTGCCAGCCGGACTAGCGGGACCTCAGTACCCAATGAGCAGTTCTTC. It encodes CASRTSGTSVPNEQFF.

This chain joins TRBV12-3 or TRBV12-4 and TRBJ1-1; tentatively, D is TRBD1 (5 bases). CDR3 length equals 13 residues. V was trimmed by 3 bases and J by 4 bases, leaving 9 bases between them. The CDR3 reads CASSFRGVTEAFF. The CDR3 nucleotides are TGTGCCAGCAGTTTTAGGGGCGTCACTGAAGCTTTCTTT.

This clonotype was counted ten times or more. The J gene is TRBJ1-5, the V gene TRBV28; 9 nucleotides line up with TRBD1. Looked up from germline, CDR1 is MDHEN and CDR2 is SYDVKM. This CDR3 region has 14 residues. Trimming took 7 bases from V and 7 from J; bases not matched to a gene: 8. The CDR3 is CASIYGTGKQPQHF. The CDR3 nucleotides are TGTGCCAGCATCTACGGGACAGGGAAGCAGCCCCAGCATTTT.

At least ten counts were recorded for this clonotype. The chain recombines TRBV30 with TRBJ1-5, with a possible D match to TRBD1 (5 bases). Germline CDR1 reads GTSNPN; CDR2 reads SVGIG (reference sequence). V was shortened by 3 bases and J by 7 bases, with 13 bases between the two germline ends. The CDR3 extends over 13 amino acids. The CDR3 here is CAWSRQGNQPQHF. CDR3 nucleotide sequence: TGTGCCTGGAGCCGGCAGGGAAACCAGCCCCAGCATTTT.

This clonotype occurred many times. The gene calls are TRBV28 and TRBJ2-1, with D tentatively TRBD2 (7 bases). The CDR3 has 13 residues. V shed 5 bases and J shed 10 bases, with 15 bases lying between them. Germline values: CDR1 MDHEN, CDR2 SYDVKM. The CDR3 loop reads CASSKGGPWEQFF. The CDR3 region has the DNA TGTGCCAGCAGTAAGGGGGGGCCGTGGGAGCAGTTCTTC. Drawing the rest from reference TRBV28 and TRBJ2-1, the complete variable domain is DVKVTQSSRYLVKRTGEKVFLECVQDMDHENMFWYRQDPGLGLRLIYFSYDVKMKEKGDIPEGYSVSREKKERFSLILESASTNQTSMYLCASSKGGPWEQFFGPGTRLTVL.

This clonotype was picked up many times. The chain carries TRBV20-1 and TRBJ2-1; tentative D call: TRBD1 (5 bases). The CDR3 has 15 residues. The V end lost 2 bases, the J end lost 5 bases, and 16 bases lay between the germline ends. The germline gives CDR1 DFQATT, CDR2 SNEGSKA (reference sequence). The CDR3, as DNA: TGCAGTGCTAGATCGCACAGGATGCCGAACAATGAGCAGTTCTTC. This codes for CSARSHRMPNNEQFF.

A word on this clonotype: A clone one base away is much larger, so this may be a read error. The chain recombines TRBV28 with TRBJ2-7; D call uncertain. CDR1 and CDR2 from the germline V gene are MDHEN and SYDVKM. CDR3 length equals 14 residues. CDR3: CANSFGPSSYEQYF. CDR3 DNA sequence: TGTGCCAACAGTTTCGGTCCTTCCTCCTACGAGCAGTACTTC.

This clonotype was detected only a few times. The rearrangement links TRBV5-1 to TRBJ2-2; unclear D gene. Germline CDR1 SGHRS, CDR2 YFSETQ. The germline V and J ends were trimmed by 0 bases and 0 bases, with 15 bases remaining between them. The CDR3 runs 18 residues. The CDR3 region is CASSLGVLDNANTGELFF. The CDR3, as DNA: TGCGCCAGCAGCTTGGGCGTACTTGACAACGCGAACACCGGGGAGCTGTTTTTT.

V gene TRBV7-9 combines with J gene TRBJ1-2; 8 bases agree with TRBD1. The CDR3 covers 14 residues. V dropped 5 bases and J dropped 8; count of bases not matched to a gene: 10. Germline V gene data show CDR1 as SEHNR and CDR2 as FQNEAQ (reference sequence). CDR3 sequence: CASSPLGQGRGYTF. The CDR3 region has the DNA TGTGCCAGCAGCCCCCTTGGACAGGGCCGCGGCTACACCTTC.

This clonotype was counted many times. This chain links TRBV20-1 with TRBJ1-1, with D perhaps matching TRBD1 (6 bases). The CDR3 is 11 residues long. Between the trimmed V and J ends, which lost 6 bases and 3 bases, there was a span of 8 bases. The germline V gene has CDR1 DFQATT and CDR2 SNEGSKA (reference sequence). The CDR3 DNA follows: TGCAGTGCGACAGGATACACTGAAGCTTTCTTT. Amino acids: CSATGYTEAFF.

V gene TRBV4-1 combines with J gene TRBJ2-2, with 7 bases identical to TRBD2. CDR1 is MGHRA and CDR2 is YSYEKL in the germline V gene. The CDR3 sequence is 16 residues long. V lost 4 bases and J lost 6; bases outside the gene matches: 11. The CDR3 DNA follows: TGCGCCAGCAGCCGGCGGACGGGGGGAGGTCCCGGGGAGCTGTTTTTT. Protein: CASSRRTGGGPGELFF.

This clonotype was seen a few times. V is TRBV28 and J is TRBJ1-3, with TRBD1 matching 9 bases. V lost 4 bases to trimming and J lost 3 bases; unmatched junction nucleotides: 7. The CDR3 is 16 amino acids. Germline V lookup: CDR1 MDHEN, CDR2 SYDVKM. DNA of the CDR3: TGTGCCAGCAGTTATGGGGGACAGGGATTTGGAAACACCATATATTTT. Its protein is CASSYGGQGFGNTIYF.

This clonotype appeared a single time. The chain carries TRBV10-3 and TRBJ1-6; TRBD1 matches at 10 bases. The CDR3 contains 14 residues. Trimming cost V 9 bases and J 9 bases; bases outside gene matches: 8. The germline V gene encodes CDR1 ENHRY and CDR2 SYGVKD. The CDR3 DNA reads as TGTGCCATGGGGGGGACAGGGGTAGTTTCACCCCTCCACTTT. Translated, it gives CAMGGTGVVSPLHF.

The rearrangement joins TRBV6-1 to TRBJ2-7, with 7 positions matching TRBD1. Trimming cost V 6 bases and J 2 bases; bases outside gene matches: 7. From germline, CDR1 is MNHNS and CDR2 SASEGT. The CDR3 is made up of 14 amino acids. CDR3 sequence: CASSLVQGAYEQYF. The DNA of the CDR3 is TGTGCCAGCAGCTTGGTGCAGGGGGCCTACGAGCAGTACTTC.

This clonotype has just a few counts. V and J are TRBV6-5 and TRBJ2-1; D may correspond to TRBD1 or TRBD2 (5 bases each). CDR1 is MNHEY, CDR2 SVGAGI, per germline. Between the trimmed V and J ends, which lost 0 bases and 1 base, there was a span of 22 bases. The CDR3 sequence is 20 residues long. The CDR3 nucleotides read TGTGCCAGCAGTTACTCGGCTGCCCTCTCTTCAGGGAGTTCCTACAATGAGCAGTTCTTC. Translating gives CASSYSAALSSGSSYNEQFF.

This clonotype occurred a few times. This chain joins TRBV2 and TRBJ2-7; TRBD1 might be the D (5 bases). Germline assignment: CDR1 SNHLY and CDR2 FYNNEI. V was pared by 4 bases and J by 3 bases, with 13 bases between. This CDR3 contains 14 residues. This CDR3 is CASSGELGRYEQYF. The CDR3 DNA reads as TGTGCCAGCAGTGGAGAATTGGGGCGCTACGAGCAGTACTTC.

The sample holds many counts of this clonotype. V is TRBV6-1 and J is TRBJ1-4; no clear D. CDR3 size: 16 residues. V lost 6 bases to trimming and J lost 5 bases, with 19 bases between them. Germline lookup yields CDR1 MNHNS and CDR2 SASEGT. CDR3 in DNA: TGTGCCAGCAGATTGATCCACGGGTTACCCAATGAAAAACTGTTTTTT. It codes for CASRLIHGLPNEKLFF.

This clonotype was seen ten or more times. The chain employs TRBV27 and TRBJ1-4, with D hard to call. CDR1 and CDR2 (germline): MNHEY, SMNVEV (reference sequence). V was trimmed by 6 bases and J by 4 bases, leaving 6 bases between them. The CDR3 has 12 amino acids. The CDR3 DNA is TGTGCCAGCAGGACCTATAATGAAAAACTGTTTTTT. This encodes CASRTYNEKLFF.

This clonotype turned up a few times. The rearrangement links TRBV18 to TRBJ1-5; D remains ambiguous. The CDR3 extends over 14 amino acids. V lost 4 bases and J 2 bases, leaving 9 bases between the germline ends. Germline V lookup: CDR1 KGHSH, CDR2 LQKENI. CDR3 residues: CASSQGSGNQPQHF. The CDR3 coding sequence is TGTGCCAGCTCACAGGGTTCGGGCAATCAGCCCCAGCATTTT.

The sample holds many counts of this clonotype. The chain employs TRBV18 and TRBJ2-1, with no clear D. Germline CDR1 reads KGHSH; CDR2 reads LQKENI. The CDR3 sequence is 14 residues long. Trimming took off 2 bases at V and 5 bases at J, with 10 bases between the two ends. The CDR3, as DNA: TGTGCCAGCTCACCAAATGGCCTAAACAATGAGCAGTTCTTC. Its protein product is CASSPNGLNNEQFF.

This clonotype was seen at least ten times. The CDR3 bases are TGCGCCAGCAGCTTGGATGGCCCCGTGGACACCATATATTTT. Translated, it gives CASSLDGPVDTIYF. V gene TRBV5-1 combines with J gene TRBJ1-3; D is undetermined. In germline, CDR1 is SGHRS, CDR2 YFSETQ. Trimming removed 0 bases from V and 8 bases from J, with 12 bases in between. This CDR3 has 14 amino acids.

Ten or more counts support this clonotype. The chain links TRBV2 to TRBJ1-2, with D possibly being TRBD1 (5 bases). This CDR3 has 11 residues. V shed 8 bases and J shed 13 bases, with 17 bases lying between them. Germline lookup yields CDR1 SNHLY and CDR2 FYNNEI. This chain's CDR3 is CASRRGTRFTF. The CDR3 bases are TGTGCCAGCCGAAGGGGCACCCGGTTCACCTTC.